This TCR beta chain comes out of a study of blood T cell repertoires in COVID-19. The overall study: Spain, Italy and the United States supplied samples that represented acute and convalescent COVID-19.

Ages ranged from roughly 18 to 100 years, with residence in approximately 25 US areas. Membership in each cohort depended on participant-reported clinical history. Per the germline V gene, CDR1 is SGHTA and CDR2 is FQGTGA. This CDR3 has 16 amino acids. V gave up 2 bases and J gave up 2 bases; unmatched junction bases: 6. Profiled with immunoSEQ multiplex PCR; TCRdb holds only in-frame clones, not every one. Of 130,000 to 150,000 clones in the sample, roughly 90% were seen once. The sample was PBMCs or T cells enriched from blood (not recorded which). This clonotype originated in a woman aged 25 to 39 with acute COVID-19. V usage is TRBV7-3 and J usage is TRBJ2-1; 7 positions match TRBD2. As DNA, the CDR3 is TGTGCCAGCAGCTTATATACTAGCGCAACCTACAATGAGCAGTTCTTC. This gives the protein CASSLYTSATYNEQFF.